This passage covers 12 T cell receptor beta chains from one sample sequenced in a study of OX40 agonist ivuxolimab in advanced cancers. Produced via immunoSEQ multiplex PCR; TCRdb's table is partial and in-frame only. The table includes nearly 45,000 clones, about 80% detected once. This specimen was CD4+ or CD8+ T cells sorted from blood, taken in a trial of the OX40 agonist ivuxolimab. The source of these receptors is an adult with an advanced solid tumor such as melanoma, head and neck, liver or kidney cancer.

The chain is built from TRBV4-1 and TRBJ2-7, with D unresolved. The CDR3 loop spans 13 amino acids. The germline V gene has CDR1 MGHRA and CDR2 YSYEKL. The ends were cut back, 0 bases at V and 4 bases at J, with 7 bases in the middle. CDR3 sequence (DNA): TGCGCCAGCAGCCAAGATGGGGATTACGAGCAGTACTTC. It is translated as CASSQDGDYEQYF.

The chain links TRBV5-6 to TRBJ1-4; D is uncertain. V lost 2 bases and J 8 bases, leaving 7 bases between the germline ends. This CDR3 region has 12 residues. Germline values: CDR1 SGHDT, CDR2 YYEEEE. CDR3: CASSFSDEKLFF. As DNA, the CDR3 is TGTGCCAGCAGCTTTTCGGACGAAAAACTGTTTTTT.

Details on this clone: This same CDR3 is encoded by further DNA sequences in the sample. The chain has TRBV19 and TRBJ1-5; D call uncertain. The CDR3 is 13 residues long. The V end was cut by 1 base, the J end by 4 bases, with 5 bases between. Germline CDR1 reads LNHDA; CDR2 reads SQIVND (reference sequence). CDR3 protein: CASSIAPNQPQHF. The CDR3 DNA sequence: TGTGCCAGTAGTATAGCCCCGAATCAGCCCCAGCATTTT.

The V and J genes are TRBV6-5 and TRBJ1-5; D gene ambiguous. The CDR3 loop spans 14 amino acids. The V and J ends lost 2 bases and 9 bases respectively, with 14 bases between them. Germline V gene sequence: CDR1 MNHEY, CDR2 SVGAGI. CDR3 in DNA: TGTGCCAGCAGTTACGGACGGACCCCTTGGCCCCAGCATTTT. Its protein product is CASSYGRTPWPQHF.

This chain uses TRBV11-3 with TRBJ2-3, with D hard to call. In germline, CDR1 is SGHNT, CDR2 YENEEA. The CDR3 is made up of 13 amino acids. The germline V and J ends were trimmed by 2 bases and 2 bases, with 5 bases remaining between them. The CDR3 region is CASSLLFTDTQYF. The CDR3 DNA reads TGTGCCAGCAGCTTACTCTTCACAGATACGCAGTATTTT.

This sequence joins TRBV16 and TRBJ1-5; no reliable D call. The CDR3 is made up of 15 amino acids. V was pared by 1 base and J by 1 base, with 8 bases between. Germline V gene sequence: CDR1 KGHSY, CDR2 FQNENV. CDR3 DNA: TGTGCCAGCAGCCAATGGCGGGAGAGCAATCAGCCCCAGCATTTT. Protein sequence: CASSQWRESNQPQHF.

The gene calls are TRBV6-5 and TRBJ1-1; no firm D call. Germline loops: CDR1 MNHEY, CDR2 SVGAGI. V gave up 4 bases and J gave up 8 bases, with 8 bases separating them. This CDR3 contains 11 residues. CDR3 in amino acids: CASSFGGEAFF. For the CDR3, the DNA is TGTGCCAGCAGTTTCGGCGGAGAAGCTTTCTTT.

The CDR3: CASSQDSGTGELFF. The CDR3 DNA follows: TGCGCCAGCAGCCAAGATAGCGGTACCGGGGAGCTGTTTTTT. The chain recombines TRBV4-3 with TRBJ2-2; tentatively, D is TRBD2 (6 bases). V dropped 0 bases and J dropped 5 bases, with 7 bases sitting between them. The length of the CDR3 is 14 residues. Germline V gene data show CDR1 as LGHNA and CDR2 as YSLEER.

The rearrangement joins TRBV4-3 to TRBJ2-2; possible D gene TRBD2, 6 bases. Looked up from germline, CDR1 is LGHNA and CDR2 is YSLEER. The CDR3 covers 14 residues. V dropped 4 bases and J dropped 6 bases, with 12 bases sitting between them. For the CDR3, the DNA is TGCGCCAGCAGCCCGACTAGATGGCCCGGGGAGCTGTTTTTT. Its protein product is CASSPTRWPGELFF.

The chain recombines TRBV7-2 with TRBJ2-7; 9 bases align to TRBD1. Germline V gives CDR1 SGHTA, CDR2 FQGNSA. The trim removed 3 bases at V and 7 bases at J, leaving 16 bases unmatched. There are 17 residues in the CDR3. CDR3 amino acids: CASSFTYYLTGGSEQYF. CDR3 bases: TGTGCCAGCAGCTTTACCTACTACTTGACAGGGGGTTCTGAGCAGTACTTC.

A word on this clone: Other DNA sequences from this sample encode an identical CDR3 as well. V and J are TRBV19 and TRBJ1-2; D ambiguous. CDR3 length equals 12 residues. Per the germline V gene, CDR1 is LNHDA and CDR2 is SQIVND (reference sequence). With 1 base removed from V and 4 bases from J, the gap between germline ends came to 4 bases. This chain's CDR3 is CASSIVGYGYTF. DNA of the CDR3: TGTGCCAGTAGTATAGTTGGCTATGGCTACACCTTC.

The gene calls are TRBV7-6 and TRBJ2-7; D is ambiguous. V shed 0 bases and J shed 0 bases, with 6 bases lying between them. The CDR3 is made up of 14 amino acids. Germline CDR1 is SGHVS and CDR2 is FNYEAQ. Here the CDR3 reads CASSLAAASYEQYF. CDR3 nucleotides: TGTGCCAGCAGCTTAGCGGCGGCCTCCTACGAGCAGTACTTC.